This TCR beta chain was recovered during a study of breast tumors, draining lymph nodes, adjacent tissues (dated by TCRdb to about 2016). At the level of the whole study: The study compared TCR beta repertoires across tumor, adjacent nontumor tissue and axillary lymph nodes from breast cancer patients. The study was designed to assess the relationships and possible T-cell exchange between tumor, surrounding tissue and draining lymph node repertoires in human breast cancer.

Note on this clonotype: This receptor's antigen is unknown. No qualities accompany the bases; no much larger clone lies one base away.

On the study overall, not on this receptor specifically: The conclusion that tumor T cells originate in lymph nodes was framed as consistent with a hypothesis rather than directly demonstrated. The similarity between tumor and nontumor tissue repertoires was significantly greater in luminal-like breast cancer than in basal-like breast cancer. T-cell repertoire diversity in tumors was found to be lower than in lymph nodes but higher than in nontumor tissue, and preferential V and J gene usage was observed. The data were considered consistent with most tumor T cells being derived from the lymph node and subsequently expanding within tumor tissue.

Instrument used: Illumina HiSeq 2000. TCR beta chain libraries were generated by multiplex PCR amplification. The amplified TCR beta chain products were analyzed by high-throughput sequencing. TCRdb reworked the public reads: Q25 trimming with fastp, MiXCR clone assembly, productive beta chains retained. A single entry per CDR3 protein holds the most common genes and DNA from its merged rows. Here the sample has approximately 230,000 distinct CDR3 sequences; about 34% occur a single time. The top ten clones comprise roughly 3.5% of the sample. The axillary draining lymph nodes of breast cancer patients were the source of the lymph node samples. The specimen sequenced was axillary lymph node tissue. The TCR originated in a female donor with breast cancer. Some clones in this sample may be carry-over from other donors' samples.

For the CDR3, the sequence is CASSLFSTGQNTEAFF. The DNA is TGCGCCAGCAGCCTATTTTCGACAGGTCAGAACACTGAAGCTTTCTTT. The rearranged segments are TRBV5-1 and TRBJ1-1; the D gene is possibly TRBD1, with 6 bases matching. Measured from the cysteine to the phenylalanine, the CDR3 is 16 residues long. Of the read, only the CDR3 DNA is kept; its 48 bases are in frame from base 1. Via the germline V gene, CDR1 is SGHRS and CDR2 YFSETQ. Deletion took 4 bases off V and 1 base off J, with a span of 17 bases between the germline ends.